The present entry profiles one TCR beta chain with its context. Antigen specificity is unknown. This record comes from a study of vaccination effects on CD4 cells after COVID-19. Study-wide background: A median of 72 days separated the second dose and sampling.

Germline CDR1 and CDR2: SGHRS and YFSETQ. After removal of 4 bases from V and 8 bases from J, the junction contained 8 bases not matched to a gene. This CDR3 region has 14 residues. TCRdb's copy holds only in-frame clones and misses some; the assay was immunoSEQ multiplex PCR. The sample includes 25,000 to 35,000 clones, approximately 71% of them seen just once. Overall study findings and caveats: Marked contraction was observed in infection-induced and vaccine-induced clones late after vaccination.

Under the ViraFEST assay, PBMC were stimulated with viral peptide pools so that antigen-specific CD4+ T cells expanded. Sequencing was performed afterwards. Culture proceeded for 10 days, and CD4+ T cells were then isolated. The cohort was immunized with two doses of either the BNT162b2 or mRNA-1273 vaccine. Neither prior SARS-CoV-2 infection nor positive nucleocapsid antibodies were present in the vaccine recipients. On both days 3 and 7, half of the culture medium was replaced with IL-2 medium. This chain joins TRBV5-1 and TRBJ1-5; 8 nucleotides align to TRBD1. The receptor was isolated from a human donor who received a COVID-19 vaccine. Sample: CD4+ T cells from PBMCs cultured with HCoV-NL63 spike peptides, taken after COVID-19 vaccination. The CDR3 reads CASSHGTGHEPQHF. The CDR3 DNA reads as TGCGCCAGCAGCCACGGGACAGGACATGAGCCCCAGCATTTT.